Sequencing of this TCR beta chain was carried out in a study of CD8 T cells in Susac syndrome. This clonotype appeared once. When the RNA was reverse transcribed, random hexamers were used with an input of roughly 0.45 to 1 ug. Coverage of TCR beta CDR3 amplification by immunoSEQ multiplex PCR extended to 54 Vbeta and 13 Jbeta. TCRdb reprocessed the immunoSEQ multiplex PCR reads with MiXCR, giving one entry per CDR3 protein. The sample consists of over 95,000 distinct CDR3 sequences, around 92% of them appearing once. TEMRA cells were enriched by FACS, while CD8+ and CD4+ T cells were obtained through a negative isolation that was performed magnetically. CDR3 size: 15 residues. Unmatched junction bases numbered 14, after V lost 6 bases and J lost 9 bases. Germline V lookup: CDR1 MDHEN, CDR2 SYDVKM.

Sequencing was performed on CD8+ T cells from PBMCs. The chain couples TRBV28 to TRBJ2-3; 8 positions agree with TRBD2. The receptor was derived from a human donor in good health. This CDR3 reads CASRPGGAEGVTQYF. The CDR3 coding sequence is TGTGCCAGCAGACCCGGGGGGGCCGAGGGGGTGACGCAGTATTTT.